Listed below are T cell receptor beta chains from one sample, sequenced in a study of CD8+ T cells in alopecia areata. Clones were read by immunoSEQ multiplex PCR, and TCRdb kept only the in-frame ones, dropping some. Of about 200,000 clones listed, 50% to 65% are singletons. The sample consisted of CD4+ T cells sorted from blood, taken at week 0. The receptors were gathered from a human donor with alopecia areata. CDR3s include the opening cysteine and the closing phenylalanine or tryptophan. Fields, in order: J gene, CDR3 length, V gene, CDR3 protein.

j_gene: TRBJ1-2
len: 14
v_gene: TRBV6-5
CDR3aa: CASSRTGTSYGYTF

j_gene: TRBJ2-1
len: 15
v_gene: TRBV13
CDR3aa: CASSIGQGSYNEQFF

j_gene: TRBJ1-5
len: 12
v_gene: TRBV29-1
CDR3aa: CSVADGNQPQHF

j_gene: TRBJ2-7
len: 17
v_gene: TRBV6-1
CDR3aa: CASSGTSGRRNSYEQYF

j_gene: TRBJ1-1
len: 13
v_gene: TRBV5-5
CDR3aa: CASNPTKNTEAFF

j_gene: TRBJ2-7
len: 13
v_gene: TRBV27
CDR3aa: CASSLSFGNEQYF

j_gene: TRBJ2-1
len: 10
v_gene: TRBV29-1
CDR3aa: CSSGNNEQFF

j_gene: TRBJ1-2
len: 13
v_gene: TRBV6-5
CDR3aa: CASSRGQNYGYTF

j_gene: TRBJ2-3
len: 15
v_gene: TRBV5-1
CDR3aa: CASSSVRGVTDTQYF

j_gene: TRBJ1-1
len: 13
v_gene: TRBV5-4
CDR3aa: CASSQDRDTEAFF

j_gene: TRBJ2-2
len: 14
v_gene: TRBV10-3
CDR3aa: CAISGTGNTGELFF

j_gene: TRBJ2-3
len: 13
v_gene: TRBV7-3
CDR3aa: CASSSLNRDTQYF

j_gene: TRBJ2-5
len: 12
v_gene: TRBV30
CDR3aa: CAWSVQGETQYF

j_gene: TRBJ1-2
len: 15
v_gene: TRBV9
CDR3aa: CASSAQGAANYGYTF

j_gene: TRBJ1-2
len: 13
v_gene: TRBV2
CDR3aa: CASRDLRGPGYTF

j_gene: TRBJ2-7
len: 11
v_gene: TRBV30
CDR3aa: CAWSNGYEQYF

j_gene: TRBJ2-4
len: 11
v_gene: TRBV5-1
CDR3aa: CASSLEGTKYF

j_gene: TRBJ1-1
len: 15
v_gene: TRBV7-9
CDR3aa: CASSLAGSPNTEAFF

j_gene: TRBJ1-2
len: 12
v_gene: TRBV29-1
CDR3aa: CSVGTSLGGYTF

j_gene: TRBJ1-1
len: 14
v_gene: TRBV25-1
CDR3aa: CASMRQGASTEAFF

j_gene: TRBJ2-1
len: 13
v_gene: TRBV6-1
CDR3aa: CASSVSQGAEQFF

j_gene: TRBJ1-1
len: 17
v_gene: TRBV30
CDR3aa: CAWNGRPSGVGIAEAFF

j_gene: TRBJ2-2
len: 14
v_gene: TRBV30
CDR3aa: CARGRGVNTGELFF

j_gene: TRBJ2-2
len: 15
v_gene: TRBV6-5
CDR3aa: CASSFGWGNTGELFF

j_gene: TRBJ1-2
len: 15
v_gene: TRBV7-2
CDR3aa: CASSLQLARNYGYTF

j_gene: TRBJ1-6
len: 12
v_gene: TRBV11-2
CDR3aa: CASSLTDSPLHF

j_gene: TRBJ2-3
len: 13
v_gene: TRBV4-1
CDR3aa: CASSQDPPDTQYF

j_gene: TRBJ1-1
len: 13
v_gene: TRBV5-1
CDR3aa: CASREGANTEAFF

j_gene: TRBJ1-1
len: 15
v_gene: TRBV29-1
CDR3aa: CSVEHLLREDTEAFF

j_gene: TRBJ2-3
len: 16
v_gene: TRBV4-1
CDR3aa: CASSQEAGLLTDTQYF

j_gene: TRBJ1-5
len: 16
v_gene: TRBV2
CDR3aa: CASSEHPHYSNQPQHF

j_gene: TRBJ1-6
len: 16
v_gene: TRBV2
CDR3aa: CASTPQDRSYNSPLHF

j_gene: TRBJ2-3
len: 16
v_gene: TRBV5-1
CDR3aa: CASSLASQASTDTQYF

j_gene: TRBJ2-3
len: 13
v_gene: TRBV6-5
CDR3aa: CASSRDFADTQYF

j_gene: TRBJ2-5
len: 13
v_gene: TRBV30
CDR3aa: CAWSKGLQETQYF

j_gene: TRBJ1-1
len: 14
v_gene: TRBV29-1
CDR3aa: CSVSPHLRRTEAFF

j_gene: TRBJ1-2
len: 14
v_gene: TRBV18
CDR3aa: CASSPTKSNYGYTF

j_gene: TRBJ2-3
len: 15
v_gene: TRBV6-1
CDR3aa: CASRGQGVTTDTQYF

j_gene: TRBJ1-6
len: 12
v_gene: TRBV9
CDR3aa: CASSVSVSPLHF

j_gene: TRBJ2-3
len: 13
v_gene: TRBV18
CDR3aa: CASSTGRTDTQYF

j_gene: TRBJ2-3
len: 14
v_gene: TRBV5-1
CDR3aa: CASSLSGTGETQYF

j_gene: TRBJ1-2
len: 16
v_gene: TRBV30
CDR3aa: CAWSVPGTGRSGGYTF

j_gene: TRBJ2-7
len: 11
v_gene: TRBV30
CDR3aa: CAWRQAYEQYF

j_gene: TRBJ2-7
len: 15
v_gene: TRBV5-4
CDR3aa: CASSLTGIGTYEQYF

j_gene: TRBJ1-5
len: 15
v_gene: TRBV19
CDR3aa: CATRSGTGGGQPQHF

j_gene: TRBJ1-1
len: 12
v_gene: TRBV29-1
CDR3aa: CSVAGQGAGAFF

j_gene: TRBJ2-2
len: 16
v_gene: TRBV25-1
CDR3aa: CASSESEREWTGELFF

j_gene: TRBJ1-5
len: 14
v_gene: TRBV30
CDR3aa: CAWSAQSGSQPQHF

j_gene: TRBJ2-1
len: 15
v_gene: TRBV5-1
CDR3aa: CASSFAPSSYNEQFF

j_gene: TRBJ2-1
len: 16
v_gene: TRBV14
CDR3aa: CASSLETGYSYNEQFF

j_gene: TRBJ1-6
len: 18
v_gene: TRBV30
CDR3aa: CAWRPTLDRSSYNSPLHF

j_gene: TRBJ1-5
len: 13
v_gene: TRBV19
CDR3aa: CASSTQGNQPQHF

j_gene: TRBJ1-4
len: 13
v_gene: TRBV25-1
CDR3aa: CASSEYANEKLFF

j_gene: TRBJ2-7
len: 12
v_gene: TRBV7-9
CDR3aa: CASSSYRGEQYF

j_gene: TRBJ2-5
len: 13
v_gene: TRBV9
CDR3aa: CASSGPPEETQYF

j_gene: TRBJ2-1
len: 16
v_gene: TRBV4-1
CDR3aa: CASSQASGRDYNEQFF

j_gene: TRBJ1-4
len: 14
v_gene: TRBV7-9
CDR3aa: CASSSPGFNEKLFF

j_gene: TRBJ2-1
len: 16
v_gene: TRBV5-1
CDR3aa: CASSLGLAGGRNEQFF

j_gene: TRBJ2-2
len: 16
v_gene: TRBV7-3
CDR3aa: CASSPQGGVNTGELFF